These 10 T cell receptor beta chains originate from one sample sequenced in a study of control samples from healthy donors and cancer patients. TCRdb's table, derived via immunoSEQ multiplex PCR, lists solely in-frame clones and lacks some. Among 150,000 or so clones listed, 93% were seen once. The sample comprised blood. The receptors come from a man aged 45-60 years in good health.

The chain links TRBV28 to TRBJ1-4; TRBD1 agrees at 7 bases. The CDR3 is 14 residues long. The V gene's germline CDR1 is MDHEN and CDR2 SYDVKM. The V gene end was trimmed by 6 bases and the J gene end by 7 bases; junction bases not matched to a gene: 8. The CDR3 DNA follows: TGTGCCAGCAGGAGACAGGGCCTAGGTGAAAAACTGTTTTTT. It yields the protein CASRRQGLGEKLFF.

The chain uses TRBV5-1 and TRBJ2-5, with TRBD2 matching 14 bases. The germline CDR1 and CDR2 sequences are SGHRS and YFSETQ. CDR3 length equals 16 residues. With 5 bases clipped from V and 2 bases from J, the junction kept 5 bases outside the gene matches. CDR3 protein: CASRSGTSGRQETQYF. The DNA for the CDR3 is TGCGCCAGCAGATCCGGGACTAGCGGGAGACAAGAGACCCAGTACTTC.

V usage is TRBV5-1 and J usage is TRBJ2-3, with 9 bases fitting TRBD2. V lost 1 base, J lost 5 bases, and 8 bases stayed unmatched. There are 16 residues in the CDR3. Germline V gene sequence: CDR1 SGHRS, CDR2 YFSETQ. CDR3 in DNA: TGCGCCAGCAGCTTGAACGGCGGGAGGGCCCGAGATACGCAGTATTTT. Its translation: CASSLNGGRARDTQYF.

The chain couples TRBV9 to TRBJ2-2, with 7 bases identical to TRBD1. J gave up 3 bases and V 2 bases, and 4 bases lay outside the gene matches. CDR3 length: 15 amino acids. The germline V gene encodes CDR1 SGDLS and CDR2 YYNGEE. The DNA for the CDR3 is TGTGCCAGCAGCGTGTTCACAGGGGACACCGGGGAGCTGTTTTTT. Translated: CASSVFTGDTGELFF. Full variable domain (missing parts from reference TRBV9 and TRBJ2-2): DSGVTQTPKHLITATGQRVTLRCSPRSGDLSVYWYQQSLDQGLQFLIQYYNGEERAKGNILERFSAQQFPDLHSELNLSSLELGDSALYFCASSVFTGDTGELFFGEGSRLTVL.

The chain has TRBV30 and TRBJ2-7; possibly TRBD1 for D (6 bases). The CDR3 extends over 16 amino acids. Trimming shortened V by 0 bases and J by 5 bases, and 20 bases separated the two germline ends. Germline CDR1 and CDR2: GTSNPN and SVGIG (reference sequence). CDR3 nucleotide sequence: TGTGCCTGGAGTGTACCCTGGACAGTCGGTAACCACGAGCAGTACTTC. It codes for CAWSVPWTVGNHEQYF.

The gene calls are TRBV7-2 and TRBJ1-5, with no clear D. Germline CDR1 reads SGHTA; CDR2 reads FQGNSA. This CDR3 region has 16 residues. V dropped 1 base and J dropped 3 bases, with 13 bases sitting between them. The CDR3, as DNA: TGTGCCAGCAGCTTAGGGTCCCGGGGATTCAATCAGCCCCAGCATTTT. Protein: CASSLGSRGFNQPQHF.

The chain combines TRBV28 with TRBJ1-4; the D is unclear. The CDR3 runs 13 residues. Germline lookup yields CDR1 MDHEN and CDR2 SYDVKM. The V end was cut by 6 bases, the J end by 7 bases, with 12 bases between. The chain's CDR3 is CASSPGRAEKLFF. The CDR3 DNA is TGTGCCAGCAGCCCTGGACGGGCTGAAAAACTGTTTTTT.

The chain couples TRBV10-3 to TRBJ2-7; D possibly uses TRBD1 or TRBD2 (6 bases each). V was trimmed by 4 bases and J by 6 bases, leaving 10 bases between them. The CDR3 sequence is 12 residues long. Germline V gives CDR1 ENHRY, CDR2 SYGVKD. As DNA, the CDR3 is TGTGCCATCAGTGTGGGGGGCTTCGAGCAGTACTTC. Amino acid sequence: CAISVGGFEQYF.

V usage is TRBV19 and J usage is TRBJ2-6; tentative D call: TRBD2 (5 bases). The CDR3 is 14 residues long. V was shortened by 7 bases and J by 4 bases, with 11 bases between the two germline ends. Germline CDR1 reads LNHDA; CDR2 reads SQIVND (reference sequence). CDR3 amino acids: CASKGTGGANVLTF. CDR3 coding DNA: TGTGCCAGTAAGGGAACGGGGGGGGCCAACGTCCTGACTTTC.

The chain combines TRBV27 with TRBJ2-7; the match to TRBD2 covers 10 bases. Germline CDR1 reads MNHEY; CDR2 reads SMNVEV (reference sequence). CDR3 length equals 14 residues. V lost 5 bases and J lost 5; bases outside the gene matches: 6. CDR3: CASSTLAGAHEQYF. Here the CDR3 DNA reads TGTGCCAGCAGTACCCTAGCGGGGGCCCACGAGCAGTACTTC.